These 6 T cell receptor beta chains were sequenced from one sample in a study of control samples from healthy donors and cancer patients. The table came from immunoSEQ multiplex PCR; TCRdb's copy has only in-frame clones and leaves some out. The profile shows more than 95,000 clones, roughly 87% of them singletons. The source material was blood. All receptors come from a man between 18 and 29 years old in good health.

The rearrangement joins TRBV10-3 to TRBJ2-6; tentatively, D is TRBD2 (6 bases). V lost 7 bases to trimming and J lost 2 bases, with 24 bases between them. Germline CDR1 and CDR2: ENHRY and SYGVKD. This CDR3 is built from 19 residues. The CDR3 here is CAIKEGSLWDDAGANVLTF. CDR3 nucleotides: TGTGCCATCAAGGAGGGGAGCCTTTGGGACGATGCTGGGGCCAACGTCCTGACTTTC.

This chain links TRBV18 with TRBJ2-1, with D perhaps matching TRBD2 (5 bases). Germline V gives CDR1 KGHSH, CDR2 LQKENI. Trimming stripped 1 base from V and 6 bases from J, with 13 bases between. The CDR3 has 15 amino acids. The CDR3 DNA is TGTGCCAGCTCACCACTCTTTGACTATTTCAATGAGCAGTTCTTC. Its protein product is CASSPLFDYFNEQFF.

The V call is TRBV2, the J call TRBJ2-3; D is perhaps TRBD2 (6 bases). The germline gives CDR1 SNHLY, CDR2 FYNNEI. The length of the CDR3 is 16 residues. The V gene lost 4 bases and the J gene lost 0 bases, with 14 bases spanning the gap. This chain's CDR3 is CASSGVGGASTDTQYF. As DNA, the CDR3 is TGTGCCAGCAGTGGAGTTGGCGGGGCTAGCACAGATACGCAGTATTTT.

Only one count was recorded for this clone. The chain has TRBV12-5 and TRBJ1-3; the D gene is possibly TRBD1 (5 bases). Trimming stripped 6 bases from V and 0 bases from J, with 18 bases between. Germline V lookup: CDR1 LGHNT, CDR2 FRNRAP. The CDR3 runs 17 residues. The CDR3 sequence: CASGRFGTLGSGNTIYF. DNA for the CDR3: TGTGCTAGTGGCCGATTCGGGACGCTAGGCTCTGGAAACACCATATATTTT.

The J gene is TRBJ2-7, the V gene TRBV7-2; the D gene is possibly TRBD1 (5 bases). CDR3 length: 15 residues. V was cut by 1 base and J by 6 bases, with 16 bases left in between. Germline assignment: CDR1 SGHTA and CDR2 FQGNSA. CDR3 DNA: TGTGCCAGCAGCTTAGGGGCGGTAGGACAAGGCGAGCAGTACTTC. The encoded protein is CASSLGAVGQGEQYF.

This CDR3 reads CASSMQGLAGGSDTQYF. CDR3 nucleotides: TGTGCCAGTAGTATGCAGGGACTAGCGGGAGGGTCCGATACGCAGTATTTT. The chain has TRBV19 and TRBJ2-3, with TRBD2 identical over 16 bases. The germline gives CDR1 LNHDA, CDR2 SQIVND (reference sequence). The ends lost 3 bases at V and 6 bases at J; junction bases unmatched: 6. The CDR3 consists of 17 residues.